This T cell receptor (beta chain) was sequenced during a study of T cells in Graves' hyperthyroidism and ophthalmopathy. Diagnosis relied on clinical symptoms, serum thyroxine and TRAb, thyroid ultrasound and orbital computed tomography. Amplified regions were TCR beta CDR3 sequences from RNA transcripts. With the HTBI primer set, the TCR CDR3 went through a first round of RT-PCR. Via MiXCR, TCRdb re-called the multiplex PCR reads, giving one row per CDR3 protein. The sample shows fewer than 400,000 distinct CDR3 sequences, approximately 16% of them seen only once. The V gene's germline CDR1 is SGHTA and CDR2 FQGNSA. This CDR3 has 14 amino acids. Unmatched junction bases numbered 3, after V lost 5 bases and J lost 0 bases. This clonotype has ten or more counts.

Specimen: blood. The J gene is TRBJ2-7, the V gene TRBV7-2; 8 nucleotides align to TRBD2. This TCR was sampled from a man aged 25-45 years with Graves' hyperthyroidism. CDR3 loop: CASSPGRVSYEQYF. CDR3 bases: TGTGCCAGCAGCCCCGGGAGGGTCTCCTACGAGCAGTACTTC.